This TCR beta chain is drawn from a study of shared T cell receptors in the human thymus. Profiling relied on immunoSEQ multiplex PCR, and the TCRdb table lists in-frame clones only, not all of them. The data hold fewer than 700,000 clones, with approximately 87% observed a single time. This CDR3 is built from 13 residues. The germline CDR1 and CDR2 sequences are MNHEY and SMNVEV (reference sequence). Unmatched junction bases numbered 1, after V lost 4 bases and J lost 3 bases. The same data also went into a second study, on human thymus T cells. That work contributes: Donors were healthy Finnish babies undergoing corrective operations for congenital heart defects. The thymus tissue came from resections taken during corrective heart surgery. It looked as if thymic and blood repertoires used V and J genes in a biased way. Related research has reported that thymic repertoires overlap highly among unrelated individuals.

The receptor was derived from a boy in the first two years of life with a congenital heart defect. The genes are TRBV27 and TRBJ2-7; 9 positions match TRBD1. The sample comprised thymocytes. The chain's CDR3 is CASSWDRDYEQYF. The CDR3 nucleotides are TGTGCCAGCAGTTGGGACAGGGACTACGAGCAGTACTTC.